The clone carrying this TCR beta chain turned up a few times. V was cut by 0 bases and J by 9 bases, with 15 bases left in between. The germline V gene encodes CDR1 MGHRA and CDR2 YSYEKL. The CDR3 sequence is 15 residues long. Per the authors' pipeline: Cell counts per sample came from amplifying reference gene primers. Data came from immunoSEQ multiplex PCR; TCRdb stores just in-frame clones and leaves some out. V, J and clone size were drawn from that table, and D and trimming were deduced from the DNA. The sample lists 87,000 or so clones, 75% to 90% occurring once. This entry is derived from a study of blood T cell repertoires in COVID-19. Across the whole study: Sites across the United States, Italy and Spain contributed samples from acute and convalescent COVID-19. Nucleic acid was either cDNA or gDNA, and it came from T cells, B-cell-depleted T cells, or PBMCs.

The chain carries TRBV4-1 and TRBJ1-5, with D tentatively TRBD1 (5 bases). This TCR was sampled from a woman of 80 years or more with active or convalescent COVID-19. The specimen was peripheral blood. The chain's CDR3 is CASSQEIRGGWPQHF. The CDR3 nucleotides are TGCGCCAGCAGCCAAGAAATCCGGGGGGGATGGCCCCAGCATTTT.